This T cell receptor beta chain was observed in a study of early T cells in non-severe SARS-CoV-2 infection. Overall study: Unsorted whole blood bulk RNA was sequenced, with unpaired chains.

The V gene end was trimmed by 6 bases and the J gene end by 6 bases; junction bases not matched to a gene: 6. The CDR3 runs 13 residues. Germline CDR1 and CDR2: SQVTM and ANQGSEA. Study-wide findings and caveats: VDJdb matches were skewed toward anti-spike CD8 T cell responses.

Unique molecular identifiers were added to individual cDNA molecules. TCRdb re-analysed the 5' RACE reads in MiXCR, keeping a single row per CDR3 protein. Of more than 50,000 distinct CDR3 sequences detected, more than 9% appear once; the ten largest clones hold around 4%. For this clonotype: Its antigen is as yet unknown.

This rearrangement joins TRBV29-1 to TRBJ2-1, with 9 bases lining up with TRBD1. Sequenced sample: whole blood. The TCR originated in an adult who was a healthcare worker with PCR-confirmed SARS-CoV-2 infection or an uninfected control (not recorded which). The chain's CDR3 is CSVGQGIGNEQFF. The CDR3 region has the DNA TGCAGCGTCGGACAGGGGATCGGCAATGAGCAGTTCTTC.